Listed here is a single TCR beta chain. Some clones are missing from TCRdb's copy, which holds only in-frame ones; the method was immunoSEQ multiplex PCR. Of 74,000 or so clones listed, 90% to 98% are singletons. These data originate in a study of technical replicates of blood from a handful of donors. This TCR derives from a human donor in good health. The material sequenced was T cells isolated from PBMCs.

This CDR3 is CASSFGQGPDTQYF. DNA for the CDR3: TGTGCCAGCAGCTTCGGACAGGGCCCAGATACGCAGTATTTT. J is TRBJ2-3 and V is TRBV6-5, with 8 positions matching TRBD1. The germline gives CDR1 MNHEY, CDR2 SVGAGI. The trim removed 6 bases at V and 4 bases at J, leaving 6 bases unmatched. CDR3 size: 14 residues.